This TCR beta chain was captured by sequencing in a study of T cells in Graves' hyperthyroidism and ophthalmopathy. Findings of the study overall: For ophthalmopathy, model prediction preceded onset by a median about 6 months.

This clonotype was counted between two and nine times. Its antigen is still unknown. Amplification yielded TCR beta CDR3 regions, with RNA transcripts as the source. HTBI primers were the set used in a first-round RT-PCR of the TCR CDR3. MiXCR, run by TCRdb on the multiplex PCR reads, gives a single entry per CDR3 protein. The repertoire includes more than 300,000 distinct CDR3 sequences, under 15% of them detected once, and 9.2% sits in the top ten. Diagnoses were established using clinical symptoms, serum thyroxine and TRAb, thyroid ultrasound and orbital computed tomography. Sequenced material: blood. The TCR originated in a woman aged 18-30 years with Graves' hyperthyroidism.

CDR3 sequence reads: CASSYGGGGELFF. The CDR3 bases are TGTGCCAGCAGTTACGGGGGGGGCGGGGAGCTGTTTTTT. The chain joins TRBV6-5 to TRBJ2-2; 7 bases align to TRBD2. Unmatched junction bases numbered 1, after V lost 2 bases and J lost 7 bases. The germline V gene has CDR1 MNHEY and CDR2 SVGAGI. The CDR3 totals 13 residues.